This T cell receptor (beta chain) was sequenced during a study of response to subunit inactivated influenza vaccine. V was trimmed by 2 bases and J by 1 base, leaving 14 bases between them. CDR3 length equals 15 residues. The germline CDR1 and CDR2 sequences are DFQATT and SNEGSKA (reference sequence). As to this clonotype: As yet, its antigen is unknown.

TCRdb recomputed calls from the RT-PCR reads with MiXCR, one row per CDR3 protein. The table lists roughly 520,000 distinct CDR3 sequences, 25% of them singletons. General study points: The study's authors posited that every seasonal influenza vaccination enlists few new T cells.

Sequencing used CD4+ T cells sorted from PBMCs, obtained more than 4 days after vaccination. The sequence was collected from a man aged 50-60 years who received an inactivated influenza vaccine. The V call is TRBV20-1, the J call TRBJ2-5, with D maybe TRBD1 (7 bases). The CDR3 DNA reads as TGCAGTGCTAGATTCCCAGGGGGACTCCAAGAGACCCAGTACTTC. Amino acids: CSARFPGGLQETQYF.